The rows below give T cell receptor beta chains drawn from one sample of a study of blood T cell repertoires in COVID-19. Sequencing was performed with immunoSEQ multiplex PCR; in TCRdb, only in-frame clones are kept and a portion is missing. The table lists fewer than 65,000 clones, approximately 91% of them singletons. Sequenced sample: peripheral blood. The receptors derive from a woman aged 60 to 75 with active or convalescent COVID-19. Both conserved end residues are part of each CDR3.

v_gene	j_gene	CDR3aa
TRBV6-5	TRBJ1-1	CATLGQGSKNTEAFF
TRBV28	TRBJ2-7	CASGQVTAYEQYF
TRBV30	TRBJ2-1	CAWRGDREASEQFF
TRBV30	TRBJ1-1	CAWIVNTEAFF
TRBV18	TRBJ1-1	CASSSGQGFAFGEAFF
TRBV6-4	TRBJ2-3	CASSVVDTADTQYF
TRBV28	TRBJ1-2	CASSLTDGYTF
TRBV6-6	TRBJ1-6	CASSYSQNYNSPLHF
TRBV2	TRBJ2-2	CASRSTAGTGELFF
TRBV6-1	TRBJ1-1	CASSETGGRAFF
TRBV3-1/TRBV3-2	TRBJ2-7	CASSPLVLAGGEQYF
TRBV27	TRBJ1-6	CASRMGQGSNSPLHF
TRBV7-3	TRBJ1-2	CASSLTPTTGITNYGYTF
TRBV18	TRBJ1-5	CASSPGRDYQPQHF
TRBV6-5	TRBJ1-5	CASRFRGDNQPQHF
TRBV6-2/TRBV6-3	TRBJ2-2	CASSLREGGSGELFF
TRBV27	TRBJ1-5	CASSLSPGGGRPQHF
TRBV10-1	TRBJ1-1	CASTLGGTGAELNTEAFF
TRBV6-4	TRBJ1-6	CASSEGNRGDSPLHF
TRBV6-1	TRBJ2-4	CASSEVRGQGLAKNIQYF
TRBV6-6	TRBJ1-1	CASIPPTGTEAFF
TRBV28	TRBJ2-7	CASSPSPGSEQYF
TRBV28	TRBJ2-6	CASSLQGSGANVLTF
TRBV9	TRBJ2-1	CASTRQGQGNYNEQFF
TRBV27	TRBJ2-5	CASGLREETQYF
TRBV11-3	TRBJ2-1	CASTPGTSDNEQFF
TRBV28	TRBJ1-2	CASSAGVNYGYTF
TRBV7-2	TRBJ2-3	CASSFPGGTDTQYF
TRBV3-1/TRBV3-2	TRBJ2-7	CASRPGLAGEQYF
TRBV3-1/TRBV3-2	TRBJ1-2	CASSSSSGYTF
TRBV7-3	TRBJ2-2	CASSLTVSGRIGGELFF
TRBV25-1	TRBJ1-2	CASSEGEQRADGYTF
TRBV2	TRBJ1-2	CASSESYGYTF
TRBV28	TRBJ1-2	CASSLLNRDGYTF
TRBV3-1/TRBV3-2	TRBJ1-1	CASSRSENTEAFF
TRBV7-8	TRBJ2-5	CASSAGVQETQYF
TRBV7-2	TRBJ2-3	CASSLSGTSTDTQYF
TRBV12-3/TRBV12-4	TRBJ1-4	CASSLAPEEKLFF
TRBV27	TRBJ1-4	CASSSGHPNEKLFF
TRBV6-2/TRBV6-3	TRBJ2-7	CASSRSGREGYEQYF
TRBV18	TRBJ1-2	CASSPGQGDYGYTF
TRBV19	TRBJ1-2	CASSVQGGVGGYTF
TRBV19	TRBJ1-2	CASSMKGQVDYGYTF
TRBV15	TRBJ2-7	CATTRDRGTYEQYF
TRBV27	TRBJ1-3	CASSLYRGSGNTIYF
TRBV7-6	TRBJ2-1	CASSLVGPSTYNEQFF
TRBV5-1	TRBJ2-1	CASSFMTASSYNEQFF
TRBV9	TRBJ1-4	CASSVAATGHEKLFF
TRBV5-1	TRBJ2-7	CASSPPGGDSYEQYF
TRBV7-3	TRBJ1-1	CASSLNLGMNTEAFF
TRBV18	TRBJ1-6	CASSPWASYNSPLHF
TRBV5-1	TRBJ1-5	CASSLGTGVNQPQHF
TRBV6-5	TRBJ2-3	CASSSLAGGLNTQYF
TRBV27	TRBJ2-7	CASSSHEQYF
TRBV27	TRBJ2-1	CASRGTVDEQFF
TRBV19	TRBJ2-1	CASSRPSGGAAYNEQFF
TRBV19	TRBJ1-6	CASSIGQYGSPLHF
TRBV9	TRBJ2-1	CASSVARLARSYNEQFF
TRBV12-3/TRBV12-4	TRBJ1-5	CASSLRSWQPQHF